This TCR beta chain was retrieved from a study of molecular identifiers for immune sequencing clone quantification. The CDR3 runs 14 residues. Unmatched junction bases numbered 1, after V lost 0 bases and J lost 7 bases. The germline CDR1 and CDR2 sequences are SGDLS and YYNGEE. Sorting recovered naive CD8 T cells on a CD8+CD4-CCR7+CD45RA+ profile. With listed TCR primers and previously described methods, bulk TCR libraries were prepared. In TCRdb, the PCR reads were re-called with MiXCR into one record per CDR3 protein. The repertoire holds about half a million distinct CDR3 sequences, 25% seen once, with 0.76% in the top ten.

This sequence was found in a human donor in good health. Some libraries in this study had Jurkat cell RNA spiked in. Sequenced sample: naive CD8+ T cells from blood, with Jurkat cell RNA spiked in. As to subset: FACS-sorted CD8+CD4-CCR7+CD45RA+ naive T cells. The chain recombines TRBV9 with TRBJ2-1; 10 bases line up with TRBD2. The CDR3 sequence: CASSVAGLANEQFF. DNA for the CDR3: TGTGCCAGCAGCGTAGCGGGACTAGCGAATGAGCAGTTCTTC.